This entry lists 26 T cell receptor beta chains sequenced from one sample in a study of long-term antiretroviral therapy in people with HIV. Sequencing relied on immunoSEQ assay v3.0, run at survey level. The table came from immunoSEQ multiplex PCR; TCRdb's copy has only in-frame clones and leaves some out. The table records tens of thousands of clones, approximately 86% of them present only once. Sequenced here: unsorted PBMCs, sampled 1.3 years after starting antiretroviral therapy. These TCRs come from a man between 60 and 75 years old with HIV.

The chain links TRBV7-8 to TRBJ2-7; 10 nucleotides agree with TRBD1. CDR3 length: 21 residues. Germline lookup yields CDR1 SGHVS and CDR2 FQNEAQ. V was clipped by 1 base and J by 0 bases; unmatched bases: 18. CDR3 sequence: CASSLELSRTGGPWSSYEQYF. CDR3 in DNA: TGTGCCAGCAGCTTAGAGTTGAGTAGGACAGGGGGGCCCTGGAGCTCCTACGAGCAGTACTTC.

The V gene is TRBV2, the J gene TRBJ2-5, with TRBD2 matching over 8 bases. Per the germline V gene, CDR1 is SNHLY and CDR2 is FYNNEI. This CDR3 spans 16 amino acids. V lost 6 bases and J lost 2; bases outside the gene matches: 11. The CDR3 protein is CASRYQSSGVQETQYF. As DNA, the CDR3 is TGTGCCAGCAGATACCAGAGTAGCGGGGTTCAAGAGACCCAGTACTTC.

The chain joins TRBV7-8 to TRBJ2-5; TRBD2 matches at 7 bases. Germline CDR1 SGHVS, CDR2 FQNEAQ. The CDR3 is 14 residues long. J lost 2 bases, V lost 5 bases, and 5 bases had no gene match. The CDR3 DNA reads TGTGCCAGCAGCCAACGGGGGGTGCAAGAGACCCAGTACTTC. It codes for CASSQRGVQETQYF.

The rearrangement links TRBV5-6 to TRBJ2-7; 12 bases are a match to TRBD1. Germline loops: CDR1 SGHDT, CDR2 YYEEEE. Trimming removed 4 bases from V and 4 bases from J; junction bases left unmatched: 6. This CDR3 contains 15 residues. CDR3 nucleotides: TGTGCCAGCAGCAAGCCGGGACAGGGGGCTTACGAGCAGTACTTC. This gives the protein CASSKPGQGAYEQYF.

The J gene is TRBJ2-1, the V gene TRBV2; D possibly corresponds to TRBD2 (6 bases). CDR3 length: 14 amino acids. Germline V gives CDR1 SNHLY, CDR2 FYNNEI. V lost 3 bases to trimming and J lost 5 bases, with 11 bases between them. The CDR3 protein is CASSDSGGDNEQFF. The CDR3 DNA sequence: TGTGCCAGCAGTGATTCAGGAGGGGACAATGAGCAGTTCTTC. The full variable domain, rest sourced from reference TRBV2 and TRBJ2-1, is EPEVTQTPSHQVTQMGQEVILRCVPISNHLYFYWYRQILGQKVEFLVSFYNNEISEKSEIFDDQFSVERPDGSNFTLKIRSTKLEDSAMYFCASSDSGGDNEQFFGPGTRLTVL.

V is TRBV25-1 and J is TRBJ2-5; the match to TRBD1 covers 8 bases. Unmatched junction bases numbered 10, after V lost 0 bases and J lost 4 bases. The CDR3 sequence is 17 residues long. Germline V gene data show CDR1 as MGHDK and CDR2 as SYGVNS. The CDR3 loop is CASSEYQDRGSGETQYF. CDR3 bases: TGTGCCAGCAGTGAATACCAAGACAGGGGCTCGGGAGAGACCCAGTACTTC.

V usage is TRBV11-2 and J usage is TRBJ1-1; no clear D. The CDR3 consists of 12 residues. Germline CDR1 is SGHAT and CDR2 is FQNNGV. The ends were cut back, 1 base at V and 7 bases at J, with 7 bases in the middle. CDR3 bases: TGTGCCAGCAGCTTAGGGCAGCGTGAAGCTTTCTTT. It codes for CASSLGQREAFF.

A single count supports this clone. V and J are TRBV10-2 and TRBJ1-5; D call uncertain. Germline V gene sequence: CDR1 WSHSY, CDR2 SAAADI. The V gene lost 0 bases and the J gene lost 3 bases, with 6 bases spanning the gap. The CDR3 loop spans 14 amino acids. The CDR3 bases are TGCGCCAGCAGTGAGTCGACAATCAATCAGCCCCAGCATTTT. Its translation is CASSESTINQPQHF.

The chain has TRBV5-1 and TRBJ2-3, with 7 nucleotides matching TRBD2. The CDR3 has 16 amino acids. Germline lookup yields CDR1 SGHRS and CDR2 YFSETQ. V lost 3 bases to trimming and J lost 4 bases; unmatched junction nucleotides: 11. CDR3 amino acids: CASSWEGLLSADTQYF. The CDR3 bases are TGCGCCAGCAGCTGGGAGGGACTCCTTTCCGCAGATACGCAGTATTTT. The complete variable domain, with remaining parts taken from reference TRBV5-1 and TRBJ2-3, reads KAGVTQTPRYLIKTRGQQVTLSCSPISGHRSVSWYQQTPGQGLQFLFEYFSETQRNKGNFPGRFSGRQFSNSRSEMNVSTLELGDSALYLCASSWEGLLSADTQYFGPGTRLTVL.

This clone was seen just once. This chain links TRBV19 with TRBJ1-5; D unresolved. The CDR3 contains 13 residues. Germline V lookup: CDR1 LNHDA, CDR2 SQIVND (reference sequence). The V end was cut by 5 bases, the J end by 7 bases, with 12 bases between. Here the CDR3 DNA reads TGTGCCAGTAGTCTCAGGAGAGAACAGCCCCAGCATTTT. Its protein is CASSLRREQPQHF.

The V gene is TRBV2, the J gene TRBJ2-1; 13 bases line up with TRBD2. The CDR3 spans 15 residues. The V gene end was trimmed by 4 bases and the J gene end by 4 bases; junction bases not matched to a gene: 1. The germline V gene has CDR1 SNHLY and CDR2 FYNNEI. The CDR3 DNA reads TGTGCCAGCAGTGGGGGACTAGCGGGGTACAATGAGCAGTTCTTC. As protein: CASSGGLAGYNEQFF.

The CDR3 here is CASSSPGTNYGYTF. CDR3 DNA: TGCGCCAGCAGCAGCCCCGGGACGAACTATGGCTACACCTTC. The genes are TRBV5-1 and TRBJ1-2; a weak D match, TRBD1 (5 bases). This CDR3 spans 14 amino acids. Germline V gives CDR1 SGHRS, CDR2 YFSETQ. Trimming left V 4 bases short and J 2 bases short, with 12 bases between.

The chain is built from TRBV20-1 and TRBJ1-1; no firm D call. The CDR3 is made up of 11 amino acids. CDR1 and CDR2 from the germline V gene are DFQATT and SNEGSKA (reference sequence). V was trimmed by 5 bases and J by 4 bases, leaving 8 bases between them. Written as DNA, the CDR3 is TGCAGTGCTCGGCCCTTCACTGAAGCTTTCTTT. It specifies CSARPFTEAFF.

The chain is built from TRBV7-8 and TRBJ1-1; unclear D gene. The germline gives CDR1 SGHVS, CDR2 FQNEAQ. The CDR3 totals 13 residues. Trimming took off 3 bases at V and 1 base at J, with 6 bases between the two ends. The CDR3 bases are TGTGCCAGCAGCTTTCGGGAGAACACTGAAGCTTTCTTT. It specifies CASSFRENTEAFF.

The chain recombines TRBV6-5 with TRBJ1-2; D gene uncertain. The germline gives CDR1 MNHEY, CDR2 SVGAGI. This CDR3 region has 14 residues. V was clipped by 4 bases and J by 4 bases, with 13 bases between them. CDR3 in amino acids: CASSSPSTPYGYTF. The CDR3 DNA reads TGTGCCAGCAGTTCCCCTTCGACGCCCTATGGCTACACCTTC.

This chain joins TRBV5-6 and TRBJ1-5; 9 bases line up with TRBD1. In germline, CDR1 is SGHDT, CDR2 YYEEEE. This CDR3 is built from 16 residues. V lost 4 bases and J lost 7; bases outside the gene matches: 12. The CDR3 loop is CASSRTKTGGRQPQHF. In DNA form, the CDR3 reads TGTGCCAGCAGCCGTACTAAGACAGGGGGACGACAGCCCCAGCATTTT.

The CDR3 spells CASSHRTGLATEAFF. In DNA, the CDR3 is TGTGCCAGCAGCCATCGGACAGGGTTGGCCACTGAAGCTTTCTTT. The chain employs TRBV6-1 and TRBJ1-1, with TRBD1 matching 8 bases. The CDR3 totals 15 residues. V was pared by 6 bases and J by 4 bases, with 10 bases of the junction left unmatched. Germline V gives CDR1 MNHNS, CDR2 SASEGT.

The V and J genes are TRBV9 and TRBJ2-3, with 9 bases fitting TRBD2. From germline, CDR1 is SGDLS and CDR2 YYNGEE. V dropped 4 bases and J dropped 4; count of bases not matched to a gene: 4. This CDR3 has 14 residues. CDR3 in amino acids: CASSPRGGSDTQYF. The CDR3 DNA sequence: TGTGCCAGCAGCCCGCGGGGGGGCTCAGATACGCAGTATTTT.

This clone was seen once. The CDR3 loop reads CASSHLPGDYGYTF. CDR3 coding DNA: TGTGCCAGCAGCCATCTACCGGGAGACTATGGCTACACCTTC. This chain uses TRBV5-6 with TRBJ1-2; D unclear. The CDR3 is 14 amino acids. Per the germline V gene, CDR1 is SGHDT and CDR2 is YYEEEE. V lost 4 bases and J lost 3, with 13 bases in between. Supplemented by reference TRBV5-6 and TRBJ1-2, the full variable domain reads DAGVTQSPTHLIKTRGQQVTLRCSPKSGHDTVSWYQQALGQGPQFIFQYYEEEERQRGNFPDRFSGHQFPNYSSELNVNALLLGDSALYLCASSHLPGDYGYTFGSGTRLTVV.

This clone turned up a few times. The V gene is TRBV4-1, the J gene TRBJ1-5; D is ambiguous. Trimming cost V 0 bases and J 5 bases, with 5 bases left between them. The CDR3 consists of 13 residues. Germline V CDR1 and CDR2: MGHRA, YSYEKL. The CDR3 DNA follows: TGCGCCAGCAGCCAAGAGGAGGATCAGCCCCAGCATTTT. Its protein is CASSQEEDQPQHF.

The chain couples TRBV29-1 to TRBJ2-7; maybe TRBD2 (6 bases). V dropped 4 bases and J dropped 2 bases, with 12 bases sitting between them. CDR1 and CDR2 from the germline V gene are SQVTM and ANQGSEA. The CDR3 totals 13 residues. CDR3 sequence reads: CSVVEGVAYEQYF. The DNA of the CDR3 is TGCAGCGTTGTGGAGGGAGTCGCCTACGAGCAGTACTTC.

V and J are TRBV6-6 and TRBJ2-7; tentatively, D is TRBD1 or TRBD2 (5 bases each). There are 14 residues in the CDR3. The ends were cut back, 0 bases at V and 8 bases at J, with 14 bases in the middle. Germline CDR1 reads MNHNY; CDR2 reads SVGAGI (reference sequence). The CDR3: CASSYSVGVSQQYF. In DNA, the CDR3 is TGTGCCAGCAGTTACTCGGTGGGGGTTAGCCAGCAGTACTTC.

This clone was counted a single time. This chain connects TRBV7-9 to TRBJ2-6; possibly TRBD1 for D (6 bases). The germline CDR1 and CDR2 sequences are SEHNR and FQNEAQ (reference sequence). V was shortened by 2 bases and J by 2 bases, with 10 bases between the two germline ends. The CDR3 is 16 residues long. CDR3 bases: TGTGCCAGCAGCTTACGTTCAGGGGCTGGGGCCAACGTCCTGACTTTC. It encodes CASSLRSGAGANVLTF.

V is TRBV6-5 and J is TRBJ2-7; no definite D call. The CDR3 sequence is 14 residues long. V was trimmed by 2 bases and J by 1 base, leaving 9 bases between them. Per germline, CDR1 MNHEY and CDR2 SVGAGI. DNA for the CDR3: TGTGCCAGCAGTTACGCTGCGGAATCCTACGAGCAGTACTTC. It yields the protein CASSYAAESYEQYF.

The genes are TRBV2 and TRBJ2-1; possibly TRBD1 for D (6 bases). The germline V and J ends were trimmed by 7 bases and 6 bases, with 13 bases remaining between them. CDR3 size: 13 residues. Germline V lookup: CDR1 SNHLY, CDR2 FYNNEI. CDR3 sequence (DNA): TGTGCCAGCACCCTAGACAGGAGCAATGAGCAGTTCTTC. Its protein is CASTLDRSNEQFF.

This clone was picked up a small number of times. J is TRBJ2-7 and V is TRBV7-3; no clear D gene. Germline V lookup: CDR1 SGHTA, CDR2 FQGTGA. V was shortened by 2 bases and J by 1 base, with 6 bases between the two germline ends. The CDR3 contains 13 residues. Here the CDR3 reads CASSLFASYEQYF. CDR3 DNA: TGTGCCAGCAGCTTATTCGCATCCTACGAGCAGTACTTC.